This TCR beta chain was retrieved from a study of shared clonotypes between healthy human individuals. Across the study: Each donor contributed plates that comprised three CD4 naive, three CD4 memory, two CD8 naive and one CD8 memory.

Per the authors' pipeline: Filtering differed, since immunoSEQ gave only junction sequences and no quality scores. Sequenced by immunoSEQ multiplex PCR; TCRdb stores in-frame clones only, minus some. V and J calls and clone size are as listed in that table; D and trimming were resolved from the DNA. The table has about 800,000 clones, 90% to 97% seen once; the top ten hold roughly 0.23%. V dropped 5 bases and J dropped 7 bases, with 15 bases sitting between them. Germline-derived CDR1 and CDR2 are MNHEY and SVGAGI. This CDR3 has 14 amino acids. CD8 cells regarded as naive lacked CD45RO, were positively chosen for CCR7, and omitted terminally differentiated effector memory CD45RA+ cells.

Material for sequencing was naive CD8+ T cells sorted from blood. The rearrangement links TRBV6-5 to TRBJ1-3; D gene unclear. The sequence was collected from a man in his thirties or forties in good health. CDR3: CASSETELGNTIYF. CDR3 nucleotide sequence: TGTGCCAGCAGTGAGACCGAACTTGGGAACACCATATATTTT.